One and the same sample provided the 20 T cell receptor beta chains below, sequenced in a study of tumor and adjacent non-tumor tissue in lung cancer. A modified ARM-PCR protocol with three rounds of nested PCR amplified TCRbeta. Each CDR3 protein gets one entry after TCRdb re-called the multiplex PCR reads with MiXCR. The sample holds fewer than 120,000 distinct CDR3 sequences, about 80% seen once. RNA was extracted from bulk tissue without any cell sorting. Sequences were obtained from lung tumor tissue. The source of these receptors is a man in his 70s with non-small cell lung cancer.

This clonotype was observed a single time. One end of the junction varies from germline; a read error may be responsible. The V and J genes are TRBV29-1 and TRBJ2-2, with D maybe TRBD1 (6 bases). Germline values: CDR1 SQVTM, CDR2 ANQGSEA. This CDR3 is 14 amino acids long. The CDR3 spells CTVGQRANTGELFF. The CDR3 DNA is TGCACCGTTGGACAGAGGGCAAACACCGGGGAGCTGTTTTTT.

On this clonotype: At one end the junction does not follow the germline gene, possibly because of a read error. The J gene is TRBJ1-5, the V gene TRBV12-3 or TRBV12-4, with D perhaps matching TRBD1 (6 bases). The CDR3 length is 13 residues. CDR3 loop: CASSWDMVQPQHF. The CDR3 nucleotides read TGTGCCAGCAGTTGGGACATGGTTCAGCCCCAACATTTT.

The chain combines TRBV11-2 with TRBJ1-1; 8 bases agree with TRBD1. This CDR3 has 15 amino acids. Germline CDR1 and CDR2: SGHAT and FQNNGV. Here the CDR3 reads CVREKPGTGNTEAFF. CDR3 nucleotides: TGTGTGCGCGAAAAACCAGGGACAGGGAACACTGAAGCTTTCTTT.

Of note for this clonotype: Given the absence of the conserved phenylalanine or tryptophan at the CDR3 end, a read error is likely. The chain links TRBV6-5 to TRBJ1-2; D gene uncertain. This CDR3 is built from 12 residues. CDR1 MNHEY and CDR2 SVGAGI come from the germline V gene. The CDR3 sequence: CASSYQGYGYTL. CDR3 in DNA: TGTGCCAGCAGTTATCAAGGGTATGGTTACACCTTA.

A note on this clonotype: A read error may account for a junction end that differs from germline. The rearrangement uses TRBV6-5 and TRBJ1-1; maybe TRBD1 (5 bases). The germline V gene has CDR1 MNHEY and CDR2 SVGAGI. The CDR3 consists of 12 residues. CDR3 residues: CASSRVSREALF. The CDR3 DNA follows: TGTGCCAGCAGCCGCGTCTCCAGGGAGGCTTTGTTT.

This clonotype has just one count. This may stem from a read error, because a much larger clone lies one nucleotide away. This sequence joins TRBV28 and TRBJ1-4; D gene uncertain. Per germline, CDR1 MDHEN and CDR2 SYDVKM. This CDR3 has 13 residues. V was cut by 7 bases and J by 8 bases, with 14 bases left in between. DNA for the CDR3: TGTGCCAGCAACCGGGTTTATAAAGAAAAACTGTTTTTT. Protein product: CASNRVYKEKLFF.

The chain employs TRBV29-1 and TRBJ2-7; either TRBD1 or TRBD2 may fit D (5 bases each). The germline gives CDR1 SQVTM, CDR2 ANQGSEA. Trimming shortened V by 5 bases and J by 9 bases, and 20 bases separated the two germline ends. The CDR3 has 13 amino acids. CDR3 residues: CSVTGTLPYTQYF. The CDR3 DNA sequence: TGCAGCGTTACCGGGACGCTCCCCTACACGCAGTACTTC.

This clonotype was detected only once. One end of the junction is discordant with germline, which a read error may explain. The J gene is TRBJ2-5, the V gene TRBV7-9; D assignment may be TRBD1 or TRBD2 (5 bases each). Germline lookup yields CDR1 SEHNR and CDR2 FQNEAQ (reference sequence). CDR3 length equals 15 residues. The CDR3 bases are TGTGCCAGTAGCTTAGTCGTGAGGGGCAGAGAGACCCGGTACTTC. Protein product: CASSLVVRGRETRYF. The full variable domain, with the rest looked up from reference TRBV7-9 and TRBJ2-5, is DTGVSQNPRHKITKRGQNVTFRCDPISEHNRLYWYRQTLGQGPEFLTYFQNEAQLEKSRLLSDRFSAERPKGSFSTLEIQRTEQGDSAMYLCASSLVVRGRETRYFGPGTRLLVL.

This clonotype has a count of ten or more. The chain links TRBV28 to TRBJ1-4; D not certain. CDR1 is MDHEN, CDR2 SYDVKM, per germline. This CDR3 is built from 14 residues. Trimming removed 5 bases at V and 4 bases at J, with 11 bases between. As DNA, the CDR3 is TGTGCCAGCAGTAAAGGGATCGTTAATGAAAAACTGTTTTTT. It translates to CASSKGIVNEKLFF.

As concerns this clonotype: An end of the junction does not agree with germline; a read error may underlie this. The chain carries TRBV12-3 or TRBV12-4 and TRBJ2-1, with 8 bases fitting TRBD2. The CDR3 spans 14 residues. The CDR3: CANSLREAPYEQFF. The CDR3 region has the DNA TGTGCCAACAGTCTGCGGGAGGCCCCCTATGAGCAGTTCTTC.

This clonotype showed up just a few times. A much larger clone lies one base from this, so it may be a read error. The chain links TRBV7-8 to TRBJ2-5, with D unresolved. The CDR3 consists of 12 residues. Per germline, CDR1 SGHVS and CDR2 FQNEAQ. DNA of the CDR3: TGTACCAGCAGCTTGAGCGATGGGCCCCAGTACTTC. Its protein is CTSSLSDGPQYF. Variable domain in full (rest from reference TRBV7-8 and TRBJ2-5): GAGVSQSPRYKVAKRGQDVALRCDPISGHVSLFWYQQALGQGPEFLTYFQNEAQLDKSGLPSDRFFAERPEGSVSTLKIQRTQQEDSAVYLCTSSLSDGPQYFGPGTRLLVL.

Comment on this clonotype: The junction departs from the called germline gene at one end, perhaps through a read error. The rearrangement uses TRBV11-2 and TRBJ1-1, with no clear D. Germline-derived CDR1 and CDR2 are SGHAT and FQNNGV. This CDR3 has 16 residues. CDR3 in amino acids: CASSLAEMRMNTEALF. The CDR3 DNA is TGTGCCAGCAGCTTAGCGGAGATGCGGATGAACACTGAGGCTTTATTT.

Notes on this clonotype: At one end the junction does not follow the germline gene, possibly because of a read error. The rearrangement uses TRBV20-1 and TRBJ2-7; D ambiguous. Germline V gives CDR1 DFQATT, CDR2 SNEGSKA (reference sequence). CDR3 size: 11 residues. CDR3: CNASIVSEQYF. CDR3 nucleotides: TGCAATGCTAGTATAGTCTCCGAGCAGTACTTC.

There are many counts of this clonotype. The gene calls are TRBV12-5 and TRBJ1-1; no clear D. The CDR3 extends over 12 amino acids. Looked up from germline, CDR1 is LGHNT and CDR2 is FRNRAP. The V end was cut by 2 bases, the J end by 3 bases, with 4 bases between. CDR3 loop: CASGLSYTEAFF. Written as DNA, the CDR3 is TGTGCTAGTGGTTTGTCCTACACTGAAGCTTTCTTT.

The CDR3, as DNA: TGTGCCAGCAGCCTTCAAGGGACTGGGGATCATCCCCAGTATTTT. Its translation is CASSLQGTGDHPQYF. The chain carries TRBV4-2 and TRBJ1-5; the D gene is possibly TRBD2 (6 bases). The J call could be wrong; TRBJ2-3 is a better fit for the DNA end. The CDR3 length is 15 residues. Germline CDR1 LGHNA, CDR2 YNFKEQ.

Of note for this clonotype: Sequence at one end of the junction differs from germline and may be a read error. The chain has TRBV6-5 and TRBJ2-5; 10 positions agree with TRBD2. CDR3 size: 15 residues. CDR1 is MNHEY, CDR2 SVGAGI, per germline. CDR3 DNA sequence: TGTGCTAGCAGTTCTACTAGCGGGATTCAAGAGACCCAGTACTTC. Its translation is CASSSTSGIQETQYF.

In this sample, this clonotype turned up a few times. A read error is possible here, since a much larger clone lies one base away. The CDR3 region is CASSRGPDQPQHF. The DNA of the CDR3 is TGTGCCAGCAGCCGGGGACCCGATCAGCCCCAGCATTTT. The gene calls are TRBV7-9 and TRBJ1-5; possibly TRBD1 for D (5 bases). The V gene's germline CDR1 is SEHNR and CDR2 FQNEAQ (reference sequence). Trimming left V 5 bases short and J 5 bases short, with 10 bases between. This CDR3 is 13 amino acids long.

Concerning this clonotype: One end of the junction varies from germline; a read error may be responsible. The chain links TRBV7-8 to TRBJ1-2, with D unclear. The CDR3 length is 12 residues. CDR1 and CDR2 (germline): SGHVS, FQNEAQ. In DNA form, the CDR3 reads TGCGCCAGCTCGGCATCGAACTATGGCTACACCTTC. Translated: CASSASNYGYTF. Combining the CDR3 with reference TRBV7-8 and TRBJ1-2 gives the whole variable domain GAGVSQSPRYKVAKRGQDVALRCDPISGHVSLFWYQQALGQGPEFLTYFQNEAQLDKSGLPSDRFFAERPEGSVSTLKIQRTQQEDSAVYLCASSASNYGYTFGSGTRLTVV.

A note on this clonotype: The junction does not match germline at one end; this may be a read error. The rearrangement joins TRBV6-1 to TRBJ1-1; D gene ambiguous. This CDR3 spans 13 amino acids. Per germline, CDR1 MNHNS and CDR2 SASEGT. The CDR3: CVSVINGPSGAFF. CDR3 DNA sequence: TGTGTCAGCGTAATTAACGGGCCCTCGGGAGCTTTCTTT.

This clonotype occurred a few times. V gene TRBV10-3 combines with J gene TRBJ2-5; 8 nucleotides match TRBD1. This CDR3 spans 13 amino acids. The V and J ends lost 6 bases and 5 bases, in that order; junction bases with no gene match: 5. The germline V gene encodes CDR1 ENHRY and CDR2 SYGVKD. Here the CDR3 reads CAIRTGDSETQYF. Written as DNA, the CDR3 is TGTGCCATCAGGACAGGGGATTCGGAGACCCAGTACTTC.